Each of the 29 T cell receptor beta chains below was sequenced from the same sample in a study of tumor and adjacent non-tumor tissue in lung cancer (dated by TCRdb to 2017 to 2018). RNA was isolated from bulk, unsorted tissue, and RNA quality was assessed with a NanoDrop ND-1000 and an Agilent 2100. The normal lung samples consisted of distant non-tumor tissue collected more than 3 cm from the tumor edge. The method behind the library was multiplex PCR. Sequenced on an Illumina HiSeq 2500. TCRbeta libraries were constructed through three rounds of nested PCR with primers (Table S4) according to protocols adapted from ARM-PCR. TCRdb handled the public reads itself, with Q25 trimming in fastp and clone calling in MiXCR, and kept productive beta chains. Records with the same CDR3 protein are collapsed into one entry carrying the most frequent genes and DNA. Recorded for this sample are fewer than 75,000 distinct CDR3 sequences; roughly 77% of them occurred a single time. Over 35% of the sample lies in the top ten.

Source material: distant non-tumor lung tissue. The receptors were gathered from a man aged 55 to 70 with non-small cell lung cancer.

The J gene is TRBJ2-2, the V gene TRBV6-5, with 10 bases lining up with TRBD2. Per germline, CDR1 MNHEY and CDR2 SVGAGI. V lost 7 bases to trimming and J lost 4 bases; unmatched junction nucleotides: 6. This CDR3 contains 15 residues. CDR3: CASITLAGSTGELFF. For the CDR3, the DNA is TGTGCCAGCATCACACTAGCGGGAAGCACCGGGGAGCTGTTTTTT.

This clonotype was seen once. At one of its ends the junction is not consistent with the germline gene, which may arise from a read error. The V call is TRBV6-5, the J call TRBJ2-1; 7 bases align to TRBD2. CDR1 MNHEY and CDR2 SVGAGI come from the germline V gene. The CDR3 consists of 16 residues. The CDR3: CANSTKRGEHYSEQLF. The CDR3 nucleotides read TGTGCCAACAGCACCAAACGGGGGGAACACTACAGTGAGCAGCTCTTC.

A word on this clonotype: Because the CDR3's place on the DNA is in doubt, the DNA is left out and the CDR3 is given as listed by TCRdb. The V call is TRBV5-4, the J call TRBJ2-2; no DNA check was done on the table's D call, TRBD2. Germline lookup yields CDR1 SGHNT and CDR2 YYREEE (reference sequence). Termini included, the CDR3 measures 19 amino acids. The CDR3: CASSIGVGGGTAGAGELLF.

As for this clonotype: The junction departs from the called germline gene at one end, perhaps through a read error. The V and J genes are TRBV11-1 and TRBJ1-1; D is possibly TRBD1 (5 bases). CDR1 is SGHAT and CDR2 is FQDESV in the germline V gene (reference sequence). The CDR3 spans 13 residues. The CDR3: CASRLEPGAEAFF. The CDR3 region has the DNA TGTGCAAGCAGATTAGAGCCGGGGGCTGAAGCTTTCTTT.

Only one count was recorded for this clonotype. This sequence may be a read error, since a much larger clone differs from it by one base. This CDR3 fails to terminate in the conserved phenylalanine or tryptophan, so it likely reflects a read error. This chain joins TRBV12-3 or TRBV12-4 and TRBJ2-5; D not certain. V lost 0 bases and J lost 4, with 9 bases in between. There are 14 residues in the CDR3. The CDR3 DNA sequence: TGTGCCAGCAGTTTAGCTGCCTCTCTAGAGACCCAGTACCTC. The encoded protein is CASSLAASLETQYL.

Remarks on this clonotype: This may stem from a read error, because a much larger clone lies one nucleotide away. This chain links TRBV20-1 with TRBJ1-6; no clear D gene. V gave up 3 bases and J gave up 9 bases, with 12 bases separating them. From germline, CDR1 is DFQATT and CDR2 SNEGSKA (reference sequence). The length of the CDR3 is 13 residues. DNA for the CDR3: TGCAGTGCTAGTAATCAGGAATCTTCACCCCTCCACTTT. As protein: CSASNQESSPLHF.

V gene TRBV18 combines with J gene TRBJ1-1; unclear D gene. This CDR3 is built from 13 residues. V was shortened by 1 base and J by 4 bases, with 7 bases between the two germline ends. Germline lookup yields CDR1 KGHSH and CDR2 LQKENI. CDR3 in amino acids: CASSPQGGTEAFF. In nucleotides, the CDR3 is TGTGCCAGCTCACCACAGGGTGGCACTGAAGCTTTCTTT.

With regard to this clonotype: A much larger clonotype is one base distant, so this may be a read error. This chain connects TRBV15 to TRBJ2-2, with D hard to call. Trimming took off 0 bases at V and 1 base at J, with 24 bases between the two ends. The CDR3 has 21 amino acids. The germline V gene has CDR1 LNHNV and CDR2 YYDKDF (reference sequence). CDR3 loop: CATSRERIGGTTPRNTGELFF. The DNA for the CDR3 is TGTGCCACCAGCAGAGAGAGGATAGGCGGTACCACCCCGCGGAACACCGGGGAGCTGTTTTTT.

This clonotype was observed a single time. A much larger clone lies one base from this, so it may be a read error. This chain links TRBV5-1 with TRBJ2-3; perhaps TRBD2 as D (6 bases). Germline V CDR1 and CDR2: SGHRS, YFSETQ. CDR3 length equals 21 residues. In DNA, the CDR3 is TGCGCCAGCAGCTTTTATGGGACGGGGACCGGGACTCCCACGGTCACAGATGCGCAGTATTTT. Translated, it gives CASSFYGTGTGTPTVTDAQYF.

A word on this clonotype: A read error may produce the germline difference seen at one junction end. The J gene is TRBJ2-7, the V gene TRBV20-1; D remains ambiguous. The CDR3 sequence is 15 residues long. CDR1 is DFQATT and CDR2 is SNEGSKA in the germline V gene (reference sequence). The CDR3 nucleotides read TGCAGTGCTAGAGAAAGCGAGATAGTGCCCTACGAGCAATACTTC. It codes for CSARESEIVPYEQYF.

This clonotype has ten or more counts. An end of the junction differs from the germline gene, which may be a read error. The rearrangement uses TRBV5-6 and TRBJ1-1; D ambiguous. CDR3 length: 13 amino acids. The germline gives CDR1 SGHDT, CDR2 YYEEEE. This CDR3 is CATSEWGNTEAFF. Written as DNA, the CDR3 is TGCGCCACCTCGGAGTGGGGGAACACTGAAGCTTTCTTT. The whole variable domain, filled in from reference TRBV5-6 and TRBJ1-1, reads DAGVTQSPTHLIKTRGQQVTLRCSPKSGHDTVSWYQQALGQGPQFIFQYYEEEERQRGNFPDRFSGHQFPNYSSELNVNALLLGDSALYLCATSEWGNTEAFFGQGTRLTVV.

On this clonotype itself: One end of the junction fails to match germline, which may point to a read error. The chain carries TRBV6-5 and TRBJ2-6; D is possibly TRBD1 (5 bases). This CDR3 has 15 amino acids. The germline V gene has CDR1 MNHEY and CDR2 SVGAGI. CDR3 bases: TGTGCCAGAAGTTACATGCTGGGTGGGGCCAACGTCCTGACCTTC. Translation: CARSYMLGGANVLTF.

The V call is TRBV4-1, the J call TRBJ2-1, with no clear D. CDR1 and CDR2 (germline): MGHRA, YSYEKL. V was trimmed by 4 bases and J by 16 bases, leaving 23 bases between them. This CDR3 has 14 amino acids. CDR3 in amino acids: CASSRERNYNERFF. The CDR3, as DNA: TGCGCCAGCAGCCGAGAACGCAACTACAATGAGCGATTCTTC.

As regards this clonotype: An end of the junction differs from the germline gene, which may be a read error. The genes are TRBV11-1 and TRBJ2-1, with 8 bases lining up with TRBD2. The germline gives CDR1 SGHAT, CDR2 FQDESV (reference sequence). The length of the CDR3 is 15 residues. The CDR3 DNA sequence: TGTGCCGGCAGCCCAACTAGCGGTCTGTACAATGCGCAGTTCTTC. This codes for CAGSPTSGLYNAQFF.

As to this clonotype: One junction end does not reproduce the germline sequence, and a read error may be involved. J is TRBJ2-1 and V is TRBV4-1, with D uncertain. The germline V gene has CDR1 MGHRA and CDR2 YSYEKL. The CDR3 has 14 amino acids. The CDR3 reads CASSQECNYNEQSF. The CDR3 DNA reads TGCGCCAGCAGTCAAGAATGCAACTACAATGAGCAGTCCTTC.

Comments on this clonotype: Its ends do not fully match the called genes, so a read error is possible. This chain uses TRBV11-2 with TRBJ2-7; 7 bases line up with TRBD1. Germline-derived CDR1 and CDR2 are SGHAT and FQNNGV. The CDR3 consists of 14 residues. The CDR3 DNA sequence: TGTGCCAGTAGCTTAGATAGGGACAGCTACGAGCAGTACTTC. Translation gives CASSLDRDSYEQYF.

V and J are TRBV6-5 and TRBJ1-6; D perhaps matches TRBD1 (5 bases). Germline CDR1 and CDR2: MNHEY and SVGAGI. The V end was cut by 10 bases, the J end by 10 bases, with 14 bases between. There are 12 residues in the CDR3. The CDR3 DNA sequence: TGTGCCACCCACTCAGGGTACTCACCCCTCCACTTT. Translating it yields CATHSGYSPLHF.

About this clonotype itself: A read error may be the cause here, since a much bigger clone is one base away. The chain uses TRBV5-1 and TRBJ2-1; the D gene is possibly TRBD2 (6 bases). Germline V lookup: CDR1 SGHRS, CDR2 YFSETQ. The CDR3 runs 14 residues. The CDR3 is CASSGGDSYIEQFF. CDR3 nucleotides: TGCGCCAGCAGCGGCGGGGACTCCTACATTGAGCAGTTCTTC.

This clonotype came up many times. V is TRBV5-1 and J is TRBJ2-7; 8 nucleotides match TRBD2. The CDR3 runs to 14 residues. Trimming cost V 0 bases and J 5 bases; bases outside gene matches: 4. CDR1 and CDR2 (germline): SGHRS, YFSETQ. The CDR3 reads CASSLETSDHEQYF. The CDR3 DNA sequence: TGCGCCAGCAGCTTGGAGACTAGCGACCACGAGCAGTACTTC.

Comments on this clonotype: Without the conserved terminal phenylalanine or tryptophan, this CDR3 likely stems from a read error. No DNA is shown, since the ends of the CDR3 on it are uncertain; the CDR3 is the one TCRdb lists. CDR3: CASCHGSEALS. The rearrangement joins TRBV4-1 to TRBJ1-1. Germline V gene data show CDR1 as MGHRA and CDR2 as YSYEKL. The CDR3 numbers 11 amino acids, ends counted.

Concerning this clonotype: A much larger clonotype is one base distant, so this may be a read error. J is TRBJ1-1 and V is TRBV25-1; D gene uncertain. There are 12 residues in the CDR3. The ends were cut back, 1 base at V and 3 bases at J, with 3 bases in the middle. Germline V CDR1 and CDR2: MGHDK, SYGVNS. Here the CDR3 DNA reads TGTGCCAGCAGTGAATTTGACACTGAAGCTTTCTTT. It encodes CASSEFDTEAFF. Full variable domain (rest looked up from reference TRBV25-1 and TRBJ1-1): EADIYQTPRYLVIGTGKKITLECSQTMGHDKMYWYQQDPGMELHLIHYSYGVNSTEKGDLSSESTVSRIRTEHFPLTLESARPSHTSQYLCASSEFDTEAFFGQGTRLTVV.

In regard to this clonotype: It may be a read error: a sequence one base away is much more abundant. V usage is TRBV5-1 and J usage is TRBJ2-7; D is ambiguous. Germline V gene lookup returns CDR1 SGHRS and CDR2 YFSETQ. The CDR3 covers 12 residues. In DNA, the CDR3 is TGCGCCAACAGCTCCAGTGTGGGCGAGCAGTACTTC. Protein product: CANSSSVGEQYF.

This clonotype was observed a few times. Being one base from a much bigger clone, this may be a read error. CDR3 sequence reads: CVSSSSHGRSGELFF. The DNA for the CDR3 is TGTGTCAGCAGTTCCTCCCACGGGAGATCCGGGGAGCTGTTTTTT. The V call is TRBV12-3 or TRBV12-4, the J call TRBJ2-2, with D maybe TRBD2 (6 bases). There are 15 residues in the CDR3.

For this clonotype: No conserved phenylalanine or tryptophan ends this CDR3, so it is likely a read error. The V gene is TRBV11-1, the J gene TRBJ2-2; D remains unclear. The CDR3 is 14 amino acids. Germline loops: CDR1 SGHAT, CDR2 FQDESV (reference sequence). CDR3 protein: CANSYNSGTRELFI. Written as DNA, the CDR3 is TGTGCCAACAGCTATAATAGTGGCACAAGGGAGCTGTTTATT.

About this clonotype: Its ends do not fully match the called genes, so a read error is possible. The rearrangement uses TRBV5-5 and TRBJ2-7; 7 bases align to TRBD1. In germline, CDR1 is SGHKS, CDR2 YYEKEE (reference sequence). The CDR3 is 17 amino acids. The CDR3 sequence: CVSSGPGGDLMMHEQYF. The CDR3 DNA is TGTGTCAGCAGCGGCCCAGGGGGTGACCTTATGATGCACGAACAGTACTTT.

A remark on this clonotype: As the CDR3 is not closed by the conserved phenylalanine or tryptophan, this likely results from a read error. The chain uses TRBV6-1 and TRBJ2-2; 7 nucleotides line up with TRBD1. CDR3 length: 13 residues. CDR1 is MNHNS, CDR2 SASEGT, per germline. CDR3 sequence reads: CVSSDRASGELFI. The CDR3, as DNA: TGTGTCAGCAGTGACAGGGCTTCCGGGGAGCTGTTTATT.

As DNA, the CDR3 is TGCAGTTCGGGGACTAGTGGGAGATTCACAGATACGCAGTATTTT. Protein sequence: CSSGTSGRFTDTQYF. The chain combines TRBV20-1 with TRBJ2-3; TRBD2 agrees at 8 bases. V was clipped by 8 bases and J by 2 bases; unmatched bases: 12. CDR3 size: 15 residues. CDR1 is DFQATT and CDR2 is SNEGSKA in the germline V gene (reference sequence).

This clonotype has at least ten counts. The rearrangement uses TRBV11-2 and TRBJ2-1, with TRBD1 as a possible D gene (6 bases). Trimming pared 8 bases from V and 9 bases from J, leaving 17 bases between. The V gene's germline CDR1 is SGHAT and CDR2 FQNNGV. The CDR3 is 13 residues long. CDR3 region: CASGPEPQGEQFF. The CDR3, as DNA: TGTGCCAGCGGCCCAGAACCACAGGGTGAGCAGTTCTTC.

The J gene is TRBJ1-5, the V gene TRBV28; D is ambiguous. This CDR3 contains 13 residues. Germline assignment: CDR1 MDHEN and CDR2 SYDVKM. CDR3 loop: CDNSQDPGQPQHF. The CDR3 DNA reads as TGTGACAACAGCCAAGACCCCGGCCAGCCCCAGCATTTT.